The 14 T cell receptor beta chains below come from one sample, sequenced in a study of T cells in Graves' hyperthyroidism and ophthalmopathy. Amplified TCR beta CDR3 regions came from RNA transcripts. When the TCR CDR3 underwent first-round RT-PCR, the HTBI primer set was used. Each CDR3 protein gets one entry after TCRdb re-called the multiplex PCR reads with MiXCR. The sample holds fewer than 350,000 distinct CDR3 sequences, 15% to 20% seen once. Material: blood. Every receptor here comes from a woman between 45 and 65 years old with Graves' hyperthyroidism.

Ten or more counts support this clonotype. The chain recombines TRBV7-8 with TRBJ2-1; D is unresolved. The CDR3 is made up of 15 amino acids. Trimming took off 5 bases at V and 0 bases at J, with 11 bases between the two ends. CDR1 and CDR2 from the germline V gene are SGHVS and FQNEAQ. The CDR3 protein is CASSHLLGSYNEQFF. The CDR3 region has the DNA TGTGCCAGCAGCCATCTCTTAGGCTCCTACAATGAGCAGTTCTTC.

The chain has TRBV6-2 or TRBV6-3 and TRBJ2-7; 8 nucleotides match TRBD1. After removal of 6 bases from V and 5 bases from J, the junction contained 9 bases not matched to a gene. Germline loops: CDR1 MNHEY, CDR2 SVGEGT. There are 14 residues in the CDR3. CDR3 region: CASSRIDRGHEQYF. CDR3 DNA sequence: TGTGCCAGCAGCCGGATCGACAGGGGCCACGAGCAGTACTTC.

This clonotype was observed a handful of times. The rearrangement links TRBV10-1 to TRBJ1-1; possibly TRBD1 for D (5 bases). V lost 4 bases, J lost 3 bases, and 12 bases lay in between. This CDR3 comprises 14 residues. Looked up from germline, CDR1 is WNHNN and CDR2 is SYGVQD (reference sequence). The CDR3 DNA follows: TGCGCCAGCAGTGCCAGGGCTGGGGACACTGAAGCTTTCTTT. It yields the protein CASSARAGDTEAFF.

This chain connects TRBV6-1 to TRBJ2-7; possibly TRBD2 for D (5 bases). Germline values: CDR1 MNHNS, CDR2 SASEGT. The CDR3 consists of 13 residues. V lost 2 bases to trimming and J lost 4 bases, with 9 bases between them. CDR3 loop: CASSEPLVYEQYF. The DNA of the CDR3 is TGTGCCAGCAGTGAACCACTAGTTTACGAGCAGTACTTC.

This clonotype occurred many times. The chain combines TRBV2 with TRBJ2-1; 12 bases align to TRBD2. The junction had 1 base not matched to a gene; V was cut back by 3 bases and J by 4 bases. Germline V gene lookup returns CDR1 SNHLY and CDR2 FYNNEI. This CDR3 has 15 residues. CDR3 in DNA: TGTGCCAGCAGTGAGGGACTAGCGGGTTACAATGAGCAGTTCTTC. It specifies CASSEGLAGYNEQFF.

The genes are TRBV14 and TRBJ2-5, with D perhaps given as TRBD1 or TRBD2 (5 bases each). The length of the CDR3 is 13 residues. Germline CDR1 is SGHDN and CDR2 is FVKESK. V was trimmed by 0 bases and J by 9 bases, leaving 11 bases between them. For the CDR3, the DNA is TGTGCCAGCAGCCAAGATTCCCTGGGGGCCCAGTACTTC. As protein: CASSQDSLGAQYF.

CDR3 loop: CSAREVRGGANTEAFF. CDR3 nucleotide sequence: TGCAGTGCTAGAGAAGTTCGGGGGGGAGCGAACACTGAAGCTTTCTTT. The J gene is TRBJ1-1, the V gene TRBV20-1, with a possible D match to TRBD1 (5 bases). The CDR3 is made up of 16 amino acids. Germline V gene lookup returns CDR1 DFQATT and CDR2 SNEGSKA (reference sequence). The V end was cut by 0 bases, the J end by 1 base, with 15 bases between.

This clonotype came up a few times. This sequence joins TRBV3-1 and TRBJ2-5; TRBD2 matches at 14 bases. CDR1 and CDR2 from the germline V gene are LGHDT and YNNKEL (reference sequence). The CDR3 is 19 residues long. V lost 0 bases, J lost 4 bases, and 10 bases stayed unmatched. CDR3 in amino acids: CASSQEPLGLAGGLETQYF. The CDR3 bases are TGTGCCAGCAGCCAAGAACCCCTTGGACTAGCGGGGGGTTTAGAGACCCAGTACTTC.

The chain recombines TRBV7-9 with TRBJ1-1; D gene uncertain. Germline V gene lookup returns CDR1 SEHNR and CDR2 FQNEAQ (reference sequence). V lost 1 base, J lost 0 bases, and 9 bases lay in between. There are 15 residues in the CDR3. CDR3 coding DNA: TGTGCCAGCAGCTTAGTCGAGGGCCTGAACACTGAAGCTTTCTTT. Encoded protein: CASSLVEGLNTEAFF. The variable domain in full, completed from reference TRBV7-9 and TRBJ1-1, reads DTGVSQNPRHKITKRGQNVTFRCDPISEHNRLYWYRQTLGQGPEFLTYFQNEAQLEKSRLLSDRFSAERPKGSFSTLEIQRTEQGDSAMYLCASSLVEGLNTEAFFGQGTRLTVV.

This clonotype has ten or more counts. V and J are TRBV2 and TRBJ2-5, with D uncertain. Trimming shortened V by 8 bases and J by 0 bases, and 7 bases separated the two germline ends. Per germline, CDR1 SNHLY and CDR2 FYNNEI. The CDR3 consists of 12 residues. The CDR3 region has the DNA TGTGCCAGCCAAGAGTACCAAGAGACCCAGTACTTC. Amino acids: CASQEYQETQYF.

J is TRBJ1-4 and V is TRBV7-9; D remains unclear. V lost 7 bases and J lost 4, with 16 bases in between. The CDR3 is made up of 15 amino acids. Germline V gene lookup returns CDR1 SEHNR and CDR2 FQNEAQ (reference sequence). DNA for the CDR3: TGTGCCAGCACACCAAGCGGTTTGGATAATGAAAAACTGTTTTTT. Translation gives CASTPSGLDNEKLFF.

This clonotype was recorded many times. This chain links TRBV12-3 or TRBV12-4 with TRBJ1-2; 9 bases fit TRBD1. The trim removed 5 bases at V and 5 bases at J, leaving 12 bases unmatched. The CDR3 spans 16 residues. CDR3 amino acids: CASSATDRGPLYGYTF. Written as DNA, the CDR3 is TGTGCCAGCAGTGCCACGGACAGGGGACCTTTATATGGCTACACCTTC.

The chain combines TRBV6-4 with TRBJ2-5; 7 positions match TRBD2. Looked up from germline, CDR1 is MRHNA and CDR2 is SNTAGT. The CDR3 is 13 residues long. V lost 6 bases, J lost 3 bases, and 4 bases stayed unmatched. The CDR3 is CASRTLAEETQYF. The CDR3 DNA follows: TGTGCCAGCAGGACTCTAGCGGAAGAGACCCAGTACTTC.

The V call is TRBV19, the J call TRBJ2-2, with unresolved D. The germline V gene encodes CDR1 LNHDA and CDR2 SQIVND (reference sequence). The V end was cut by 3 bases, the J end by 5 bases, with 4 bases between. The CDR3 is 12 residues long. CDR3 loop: CASSILTGELFF. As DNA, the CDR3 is TGTGCCAGTAGTATTTTGACCGGGGAGCTGTTTTTT.